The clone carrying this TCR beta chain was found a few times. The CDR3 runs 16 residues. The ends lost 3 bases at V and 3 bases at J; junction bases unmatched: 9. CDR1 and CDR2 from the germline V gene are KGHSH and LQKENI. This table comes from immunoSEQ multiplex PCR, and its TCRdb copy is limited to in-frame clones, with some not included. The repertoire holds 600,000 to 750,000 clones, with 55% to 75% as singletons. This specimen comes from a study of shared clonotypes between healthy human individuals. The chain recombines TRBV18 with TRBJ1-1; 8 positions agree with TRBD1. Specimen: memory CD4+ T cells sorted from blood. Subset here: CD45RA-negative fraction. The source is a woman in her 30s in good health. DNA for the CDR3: TGTGCCAGCTCACCGGGTTCCAAGGACAGGGACACTGAAGCTTTCTTT. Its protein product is CASSPGSKDRDTEAFF.